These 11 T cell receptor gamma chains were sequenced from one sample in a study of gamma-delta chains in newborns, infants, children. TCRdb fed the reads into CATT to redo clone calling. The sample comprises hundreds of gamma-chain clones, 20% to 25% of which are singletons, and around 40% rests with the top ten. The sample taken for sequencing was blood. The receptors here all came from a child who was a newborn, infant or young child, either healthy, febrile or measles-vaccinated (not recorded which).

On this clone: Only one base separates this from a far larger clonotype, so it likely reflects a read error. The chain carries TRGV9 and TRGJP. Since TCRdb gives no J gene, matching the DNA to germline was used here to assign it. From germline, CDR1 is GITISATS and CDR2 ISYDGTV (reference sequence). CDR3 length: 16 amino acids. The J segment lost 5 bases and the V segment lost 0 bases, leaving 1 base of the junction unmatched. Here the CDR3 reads CALWEVEELGKKIKVF. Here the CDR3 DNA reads TGTGCCTTGTGGGAGGTGGAAGAGTTGGGCAAAAAAATCAAGGTATTT.

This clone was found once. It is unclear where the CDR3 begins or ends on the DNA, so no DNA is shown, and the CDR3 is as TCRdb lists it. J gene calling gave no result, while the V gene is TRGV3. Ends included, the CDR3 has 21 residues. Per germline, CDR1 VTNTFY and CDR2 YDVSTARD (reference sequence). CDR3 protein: CATWDRPALIIRNSLAVEQHF.

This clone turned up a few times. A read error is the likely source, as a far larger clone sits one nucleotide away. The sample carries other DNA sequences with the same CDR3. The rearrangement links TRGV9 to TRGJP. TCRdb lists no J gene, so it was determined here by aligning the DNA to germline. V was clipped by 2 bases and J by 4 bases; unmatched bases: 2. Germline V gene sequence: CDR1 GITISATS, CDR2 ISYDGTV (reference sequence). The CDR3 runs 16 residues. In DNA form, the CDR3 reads TGTGCCTTGTGGGAGGCCCAAGAGTTGGGCAAAAAAATCAAGGTATTT. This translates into CALWEAQELGKKIKVF.

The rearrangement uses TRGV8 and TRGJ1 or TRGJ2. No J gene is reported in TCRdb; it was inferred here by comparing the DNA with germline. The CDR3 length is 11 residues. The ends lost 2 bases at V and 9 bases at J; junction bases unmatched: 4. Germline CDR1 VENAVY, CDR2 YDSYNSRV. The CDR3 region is CATWDIGKKLF. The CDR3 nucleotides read TGTGCCACCTGGGATATCGGTAAGAAACTCTTT.

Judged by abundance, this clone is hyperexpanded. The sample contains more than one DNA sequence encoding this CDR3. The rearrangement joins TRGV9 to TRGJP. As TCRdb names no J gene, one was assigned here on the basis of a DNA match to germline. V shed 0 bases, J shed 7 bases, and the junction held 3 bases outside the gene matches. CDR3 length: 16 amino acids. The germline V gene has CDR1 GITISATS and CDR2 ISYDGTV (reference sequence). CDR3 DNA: TGTGCCTTGTGGGAGGTGACGGAGTTGGGCAAAAAAATCAAGGTATTT. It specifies CALWEVTELGKKIKVF.

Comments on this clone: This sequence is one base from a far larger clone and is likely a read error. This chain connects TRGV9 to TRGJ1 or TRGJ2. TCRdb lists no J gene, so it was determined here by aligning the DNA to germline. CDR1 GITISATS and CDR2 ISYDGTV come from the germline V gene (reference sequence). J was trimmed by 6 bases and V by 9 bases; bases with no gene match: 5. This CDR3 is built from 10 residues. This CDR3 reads CALSCYKKLF. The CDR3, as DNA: TGTGCCTTGAGTTGTTATAAGAAACTCTTT.

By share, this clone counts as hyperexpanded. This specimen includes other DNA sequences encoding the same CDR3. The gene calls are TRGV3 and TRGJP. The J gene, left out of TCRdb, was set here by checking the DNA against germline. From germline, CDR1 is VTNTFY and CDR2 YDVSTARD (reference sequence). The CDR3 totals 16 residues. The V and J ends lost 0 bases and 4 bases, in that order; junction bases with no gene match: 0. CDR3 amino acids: CATWDRQELGKKIKVF. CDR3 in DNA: TGTGCCACCTGGGACAGGCAAGAGTTGGGCAAAAAAATCAAGGTATTT.

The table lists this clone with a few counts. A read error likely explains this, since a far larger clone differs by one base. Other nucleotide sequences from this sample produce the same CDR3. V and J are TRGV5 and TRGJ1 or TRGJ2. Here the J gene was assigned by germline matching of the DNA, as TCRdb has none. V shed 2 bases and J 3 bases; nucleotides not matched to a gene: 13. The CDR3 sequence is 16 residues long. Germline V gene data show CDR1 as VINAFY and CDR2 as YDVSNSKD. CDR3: CATWDTNSGGYYKKLF. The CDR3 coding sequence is TGTGCCACCTGGGACACCAATAGCGGGGGTTATTATAAGAAACTCTTT.

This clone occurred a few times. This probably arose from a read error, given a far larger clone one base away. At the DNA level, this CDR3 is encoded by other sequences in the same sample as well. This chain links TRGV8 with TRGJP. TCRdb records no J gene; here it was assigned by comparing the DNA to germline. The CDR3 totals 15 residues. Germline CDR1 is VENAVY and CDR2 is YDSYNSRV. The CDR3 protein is CATWDKELGKKIKVF. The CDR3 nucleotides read TGCGCCACCTGGGATAAGGAGTTGGGCAAAAAAATCAAGGTATTT.

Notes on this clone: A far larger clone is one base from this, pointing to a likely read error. The CDR3 coding sequence is TGTGCCTTGTGGGAGGTGCAAGAGTTGGGCAAAGAAATCAAGGTATTT. It specifies CALWEVQELGKEIKVF. This chain links TRGV9 with TRGJP. This CDR3 is 16 amino acids long. Germline loops: CDR1 GITISATS, CDR2 ISYDGTV (reference sequence).

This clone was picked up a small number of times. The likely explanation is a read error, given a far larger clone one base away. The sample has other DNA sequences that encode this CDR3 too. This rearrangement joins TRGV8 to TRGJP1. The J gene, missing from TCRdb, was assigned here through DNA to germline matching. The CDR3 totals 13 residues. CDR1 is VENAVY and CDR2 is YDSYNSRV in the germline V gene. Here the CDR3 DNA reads TGTGCTACCTGGGATACCACTGGTTGGTTCAAGATATTT. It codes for CATWDTTGWFKIF.